This entry lists 26 T cell receptor beta chains sequenced from one sample in a study of cytomegalovirus exposure and HLA in healthy donors. The PCR made use of 60 Vbeta and 13 Jbeta primers. The assay was immunoSEQ multiplex PCR, and TCRdb's table has in-frame clones only and misses some. The sample records about 67,000 clones, around 80% being singletons. Sequencing input: PBMCs. The receptors derive from a man aged 35 to 55 in good health and CMV-seronegative.

This clone has more than one count but fewer than ten. This chain uses TRBV27 with TRBJ1-1; D perhaps matches TRBD1 (6 bases). Trimming left V 3 bases short and J 1 base short, with 12 bases between. Germline V CDR1 and CDR2: MNHEY, SMNVEV (reference sequence). The CDR3 spans 15 residues. The CDR3 sequence is CASSFTGSGNTEAFF. The CDR3 DNA follows: TGTGCCAGCAGTTTCACAGGGTCCGGGAACACTGAAGCTTTCTTT.

The chain is built from TRBV9 and TRBJ2-3, with D perhaps matching TRBD2 (5 bases). The germline gives CDR1 SGDLS, CDR2 YYNGEE. With 2 bases removed from V and 2 bases from J, the gap between germline ends came to 6 bases. The CDR3 runs to 13 residues. This chain's CDR3 is CASSVRDTDTQYF. The CDR3 nucleotides are TGTGCCAGCAGCGTTCGGGACACAGATACGCAGTATTTT.

The rearrangement joins TRBV6-5 to TRBJ2-7, with D perhaps TRBD1 (5 bases). There are 13 residues in the CDR3. Germline V lookup: CDR1 MNHEY, CDR2 SVGAGI. The V end was cut by 5 bases, the J end by 3 bases, with 11 bases between. CDR3 amino acids: CASSGQNVYEQYF. DNA for the CDR3: TGTGCCAGCAGTGGACAAAATGTCTACGAGCAGTACTTC.

This clone was seen a handful of times. This sequence joins TRBV7-9 and TRBJ1-2, with D perhaps TRBD1 (5 bases). Per germline, CDR1 SEHNR and CDR2 FQNEAQ (reference sequence). V was trimmed by 4 bases and J by 4 bases, leaving 16 bases between them. This CDR3 contains 15 residues. The CDR3 DNA reads as TGTGCCAGCAGCTCCCCAGCAGGGTTGGGCTATGGCTACACCTTC. Translated: CASSSPAGLGYGYTF.

The CDR3 DNA sequence: TGTGCCAGCAGTGAAGCGCGGAGGGCCGAGCAGTTCTTC. Translation: CASSEARRAEQFF. The chain uses TRBV6-1 and TRBJ2-1; weak D call: TRBD2 (6 bases). CDR3 length: 13 amino acids. Trimming took off 0 bases at V and 10 bases at J, with 10 bases between the two ends. Germline V gene lookup returns CDR1 MNHNS and CDR2 SASEGT.

V usage is TRBV5-6 and J usage is TRBJ2-3; TRBD2 matches 11 bases. The CDR3 has 19 residues. The trim removed 5 bases at V and 0 bases at J, leaving 14 bases unmatched. Germline-derived CDR1 and CDR2 are SGHDT and YYEEEE. The chain's CDR3 is CASSWAVLAGGLSTDTQYF. Written as DNA, the CDR3 is TGTGCCAGCAGTTGGGCGGTCCTAGCGGGAGGCCTCAGCACAGATACGCAGTATTTT.

The CDR3 DNA reads TGTGCCAGCAGTCGACAGGGAATTAGCGAGACCCAGTACTTC. Amino acid sequence: CASSRQGISETQYF. The rearrangement uses TRBV14 and TRBJ2-5, with 7 bases lining up with TRBD1. The CDR3 is 14 residues long. The J segment lost 5 bases and the V segment lost 6 bases, leaving 9 bases of the junction unmatched. The V gene's germline CDR1 is SGHDN and CDR2 FVKESK. Together with reference TRBV14 and TRBJ2-5, the CDR3 gives the full variable domain: EAGVTQFPSHSVIEKGQTVTLRCDPISGHDNLYWYRRVMGKEIKFLLHFVKESKQDESGMPNNRFLAERTGGTYSTLKVQPAELEDSGVYFCASSRQGISETQYFGPGTRLLVL.

This chain links TRBV28 with TRBJ2-5; 9 bases align to TRBD2. The trim removed 6 bases at V and 1 base at J, leaving 9 bases unmatched. This CDR3 region has 16 residues. Germline assignment: CDR1 MDHEN and CDR2 SYDVKM. CDR3 protein: CASRSTGTSSQETQYF. The CDR3 DNA sequence: TGTGCCAGCAGGTCCACCGGGACTAGCAGCCAAGAGACCCAGTACTTC.

The rearrangement links TRBV25-1 to TRBJ2-2; 10 bases map to TRBD2. J gave up 6 bases and V 6 bases, and 7 bases lay outside the gene matches. Germline loops: CDR1 MGHDK, CDR2 SYGVNS. The CDR3 sequence is 15 residues long. CDR3 nucleotides: TGTGCCAGCAGCGTTGTTCTAGCGGGAGCCGGGGAGCTGTTTTTT. Translated, it gives CASSVVLAGAGELFF.

The chain recombines TRBV6-1 with TRBJ1-5; D might be TRBD1 (5 bases). The CDR3 runs 15 residues. Trimming took 7 bases from V and 5 from J, leaving 18 bases between them. CDR1 is MNHNS and CDR2 is SASEGT in the germline V gene. Here the CDR3 DNA reads TGTGCCAGCATGAAACTAAAGGCGGGGGATCAGCCCCAGCATTTT. It encodes CASMKLKAGDQPQHF.

V gene TRBV29-1 combines with J gene TRBJ2-1; 11 nucleotides line up with TRBD2. This CDR3 comprises 14 residues. V lost 6 bases, J lost 10 bases, and 11 bases stayed unmatched. The germline gives CDR1 SQVTM, CDR2 ANQGSEA. As DNA, the CDR3 is TGCAGCGTGGGTAGCGGGGGGGCCTTGGGGGAGCAGTTCTTC. Encoded protein: CSVGSGGALGEQFF.

The chain has TRBV27 and TRBJ2-1; D remains unclear. From germline, CDR1 is MNHEY and CDR2 SMNVEV (reference sequence). Trimming removed 5 bases from V and 6 bases from J, with 11 bases in between. The length of the CDR3 is 13 residues. The CDR3 is CASSPYRANEQFF. In DNA form, the CDR3 reads TGTGCCAGCAGTCCCTACCGAGCCAATGAGCAGTTCTTC.

The chain uses TRBV19 and TRBJ2-1, with D maybe TRBD2 (5 bases). The length of the CDR3 is 14 residues. Germline CDR1 reads LNHDA; CDR2 reads SQIVND (reference sequence). The germline V and J ends were trimmed by 10 bases and 0 bases, with 13 bases remaining between them. This CDR3 is CATNTGSSYNEQFF. The CDR3 DNA sequence: TGTGCCACCAACACGGGAAGCTCCTACAATGAGCAGTTCTTC.

The genes are TRBV28 and TRBJ2-5, with 8 bases that match TRBD2. Germline V gene data show CDR1 as MDHEN and CDR2 as SYDVKM. This CDR3 has 14 amino acids. J gave up 4 bases and V 7 bases, and 8 bases lay outside the gene matches. DNA for the CDR3: TGTGCCAGCAAAAAAGCGGGGGAGAGAGAGACCCAGTACTTC. The encoded protein is CASKKAGERETQYF.

This chain uses TRBV5-6 with TRBJ2-5, with 7 bases identical to TRBD2. In germline, CDR1 is SGHDT, CDR2 YYEEEE. V shed 3 bases, J shed 4 bases, and the junction held 6 bases outside the gene matches. This CDR3 comprises 14 residues. CDR3 sequence: CASSSGGGRETQYF. In DNA form, the CDR3 reads TGTGCCAGCAGCTCGGGGGGAGGGCGAGAGACCCAGTACTTC.

J is TRBJ1-6 and V is TRBV18; no clear D. This CDR3 has 15 amino acids. In germline, CDR1 is KGHSH, CDR2 LQKENI. Trimming left V 0 bases short and J 5 bases short, with 8 bases between. The CDR3 nucleotides are TGTGCCAGCTCACCACCGACCGGGAATAATTCACCCCTCCACTTT. It encodes CASSPPTGNNSPLHF. Based on the CDR3 plus reference TRBV18 and TRBJ1-6, the full variable domain is NAGVMQNPRHLVRRRGQEARLRCSPMKGHSHVYWYRQLPEEGLKFMVYLQKENIIDESGMPKERFSAEFPKEGPSILRIQQVVRGDSAAYFCASSPPTGNNSPLHFGNGTRLTVT.

V usage is TRBV2 and J usage is TRBJ2-7; TRBD2 is a possible D gene (6 bases). Per germline, CDR1 SNHLY and CDR2 FYNNEI. V lost 7 bases and J 2 bases, leaving 12 bases between the germline ends. The CDR3 loop spans 13 amino acids. The DNA of the CDR3 is TGTGCCAGCACCAGCGCGGGGCCCTACGAGCAGTACTTC. It yields the protein CASTSAGPYEQYF.

The CDR3 protein is CASTGTRPTDTQYF. Here the CDR3 DNA reads TGTGCCAGCACCGGGACTAGGCCCACAGATACGCAGTATTTT. This sequence joins TRBV5-4 and TRBJ2-3; the match to TRBD2 covers 8 bases. CDR3 length equals 14 residues. The ends lost 6 bases at V and 2 bases at J; junction bases unmatched: 5. CDR1 SGHNT and CDR2 YYREEE come from the germline V gene (reference sequence).

The V gene is TRBV21-1, the J gene TRBJ1-2; the table assigns TRBD1, which was not confirmed against the DNA. TRBV21-1 is shown as a pseudogene. There are 13 residues in the CDR3. The CDR3 reads CASSPCQACGYTF. CDR3 DNA sequence: TGTGCCAGCAGTCCTTGTCAGGCGTGTGGCTACACCTTC.

The chain combines TRBV28 with TRBJ2-5, with a tentative D call TRBD2 (6 bases). In germline, CDR1 is MDHEN, CDR2 SYDVKM. The CDR3 loop spans 13 amino acids. V was shortened by 2 bases and J by 10 bases, with 14 bases between the two germline ends. DNA for the CDR3: TGTGCCAGCAGTTTACTAGACGGGGGTAGCCAGTACTTC. This sequence encodes CASSLLDGGSQYF.

This chain connects TRBV15 to TRBJ1-4, with 7 bases aligning to TRBD1. With 2 bases clipped from V and 11 bases from J, the junction kept 20 bases outside the gene matches. Looked up from germline, CDR1 is LNHNV and CDR2 is YYDKDF (reference sequence). The CDR3 contains 18 residues. In DNA form, the CDR3 reads TGTGCCACCAGCAGATTGAGGGACAGCTCAGGTCGACGTGACAAACTGTTTTTT. Its protein is CATSRLRDSSGRRDKLFF.

CDR3 region: CASSSGVLGGGETQYF. The CDR3 coding sequence is TGTGCCAGCAGTTCGGGGGTCCTGGGGGGAGGGGAGACCCAGTACTTC. The chain couples TRBV27 to TRBJ2-5; 7 bases agree with TRBD2. The CDR3 has 16 residues. CDR1 and CDR2 (germline): MNHEY, SMNVEV (reference sequence). The V and J ends lost 4 bases and 5 bases, in that order; junction bases with no gene match: 13.

The rearrangement links TRBV7-2 to TRBJ2-3; 7 positions agree with TRBD2. Losses at the gene ends were 4 bases for V and 2 bases for J; bases not matched to a gene: 6. The CDR3 covers 15 residues. CDR1 is SGHTA and CDR2 is FQGNSA in the germline V gene. The CDR3 DNA reads as TGTGCCAGCAGCTCTCGGCGGGGGTACACAGATACGCAGTATTTT. This encodes CASSSRRGYTDTQYF.

The rearrangement links TRBV28 to TRBJ1-5; 10 positions match TRBD1. The V segment lost 7 bases and the J segment 3 bases; nucleotides outside the gene matches: 9. The germline V gene encodes CDR1 MDHEN and CDR2 SYDVKM. CDR3 length: 16 amino acids. The CDR3 DNA sequence: TGTGCCAGCACCCCGGGACAGGGGACTTTCAATCAGCCCCAGCATTTT. This gives the protein CASTPGQGTFNQPQHF.

The chain combines TRBV27 with TRBJ2-1, with a weak D call TRBD1 (5 bases). The CDR3 is 13 amino acids. Trimming removed 6 bases at V and 4 bases at J, with 10 bases between. CDR1 and CDR2 from the germline V gene are MNHEY and SMNVEV (reference sequence). This CDR3 reads CASSQTEYNEQFF. The CDR3 DNA is TGTGCCAGCAGCCAGACAGAGTACAATGAGCAGTTCTTC.

The V and J genes are TRBV10-1 and TRBJ1-1, with 8 bases identical to TRBD1. Trimming at V came to 0 bases and at J to 7 bases, leaving 4 bases not matched to a gene. The CDR3 has 14 amino acids. Per the germline V gene, CDR1 is WNHNN and CDR2 is SYGVQD (reference sequence). CDR3 nucleotides: TGCGCCAGCAGTGAGTCGGGACAGGCTGATGAAGCTTTCTTT. Amino acids: CASSESGQADEAFF.